The clone carrying this T cell receptor (beta chain) appeared many times. V gave up 4 bases and J gave up 6 bases, with 13 bases separating them. This CDR3 spans 14 amino acids. Time point given: patch test 2, 6 weeks after DPC sensitization. Treatment noted: therapeutic diphenylcyclopropenone sensitization with weekly scalp DPC. These data are taken from a study of human T cells and chemical hapten exposure. TCRdb itself ran the RACE reads through MiXCR, one entry per CDR3 protein. The sample has approximately 82,000 distinct CDR3 sequences; approximately 7% are singletons. This TCR came from a young woman with alopecia areata. Some clones in this sample may be carry-over from other donors' samples. V is TRBV12-3 or TRBV12-4 and J is TRBJ1-5; D not resolved. The specimen comprised whole blood, sampled in connection with sensitization to the hapten diphenylcyclopropenone (DPC). The CDR3 DNA is TGTGCCAGCAGTTCAAAGACATCGGGTCAGCCCCAGCATTTT. Its translation is CASSSKTSGQPQHF.